The entry that follows covers one TCR beta chain sequence. V was trimmed by 7 bases and J by 13 bases, leaving 16 bases between them. The CDR3 is made up of 11 amino acids. Germline CDR1 reads SEHNR; CDR2 reads FQNEAQ (reference sequence). The method was immunoSEQ multiplex PCR; TCRdb's version includes in-frame clones alone and lacks a portion of them. The sample carries approximately 150,000 clones, just over 85% recorded once. This sample is part of a study of blood T cell repertoires in COVID-19. Study as a whole: The samples span acute and convalescent COVID-19 from the United States, Italy and Spain. PBMCs, B-cell-depleted T cells, or T cells provided the cDNA or gDNA that made up the material.

The sequencing input was peripheral blood. This TCR came from a man aged 70-80 years with acute or convalescent COVID-19. This sequence joins TRBV7-9 and TRBJ1-2; perhaps TRBD1 as D (6 bases). The DNA of the CDR3 is TGTGCCAGCACCGCCGGGGGGGCCGTCACCTTC. Amino acid sequence: CASTAGGAVTF.